The present TCR beta chain was sequenced within a study of response to subunit inactivated influenza vaccine. TCRdb reanalysed the RT-PCR reads using MiXCR and keeps one entry per CDR3 protein. The sample yields about 180,000 distinct CDR3 sequences, around 10% seen once. The CDR3 extends over 14 amino acids. Trimming removed 7 bases from V and 4 bases from J, with 17 bases in between. Germline V gene sequence: CDR1 SQVTM, CDR2 ANQGSEA. Overall study results and limits: Every seasonal influenza vaccination brings in few new T cells, the authors suggested.

This clonotype was seen ten or more times. Its specificity is not known. The sequence was collected from a man aged 50-75 years who received an inactivated influenza vaccine. The V call is TRBV29-1, the J call TRBJ2-1; D ambiguous. This specimen consisted of CD8+ T cells sorted from PBMCs, obtained less than 30 months after vaccination. This CDR3 reads CSAERLLTYNEQFF. CDR3 DNA: TGCAGCGCCGAAAGACTGCTCACTTACAATGAGCAGTTCTTC.